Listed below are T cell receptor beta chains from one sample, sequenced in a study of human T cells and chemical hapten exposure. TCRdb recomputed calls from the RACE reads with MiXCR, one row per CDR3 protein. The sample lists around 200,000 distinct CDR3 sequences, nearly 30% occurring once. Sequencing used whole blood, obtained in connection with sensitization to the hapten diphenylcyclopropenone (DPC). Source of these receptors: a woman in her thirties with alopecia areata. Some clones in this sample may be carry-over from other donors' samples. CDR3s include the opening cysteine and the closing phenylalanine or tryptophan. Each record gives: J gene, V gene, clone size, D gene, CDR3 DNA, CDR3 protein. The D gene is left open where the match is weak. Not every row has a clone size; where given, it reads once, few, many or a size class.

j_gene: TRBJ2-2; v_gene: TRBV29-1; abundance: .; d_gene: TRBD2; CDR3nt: TGCAGCGTTAAAAGGACTAGCGGGAGTCTTTCCGGGGAGCTGTTTTTT; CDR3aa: CSVKRTSGSLSGELFF
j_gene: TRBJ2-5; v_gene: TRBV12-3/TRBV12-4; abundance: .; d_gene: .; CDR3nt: TGTGCCAGCAGTTTAACAGGGTCCCTCCAAGAGACCCAGTACTTC; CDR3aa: CASSLTGSLQETQYF
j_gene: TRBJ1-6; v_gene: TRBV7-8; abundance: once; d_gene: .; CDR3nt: TGTGCCAGCAGCCCCCCCGCAGGGTCGTATTCACCCCTCCACTTT; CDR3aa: CASSPPAGSYSPLHF
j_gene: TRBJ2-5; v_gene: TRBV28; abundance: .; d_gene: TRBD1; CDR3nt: TGTGCCAGCAGCAACAGGGGTCTGGAGACCCAGTACTTC; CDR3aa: CASSNRGLETQYF
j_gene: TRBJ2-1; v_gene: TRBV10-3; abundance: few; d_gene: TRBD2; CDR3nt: TGTGCCACCTTGGCCGATAGCGGGAGAATTCAGCAGTTCTTC; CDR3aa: CATLADSGRIQQFF
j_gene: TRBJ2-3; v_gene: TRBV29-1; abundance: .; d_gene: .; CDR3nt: TGCAGCGTTGAAGATGGCGGGAGCACAGATACGCAGTATTTT; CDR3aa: CSVEDGGSTDTQYF
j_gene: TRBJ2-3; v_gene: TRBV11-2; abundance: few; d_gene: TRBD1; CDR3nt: TGTGCCAGCAGCTTGGGACAGGACGGAGATACGCAGTATTTT; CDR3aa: CASSLGQDGDTQYF
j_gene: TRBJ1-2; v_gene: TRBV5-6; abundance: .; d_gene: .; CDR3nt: TGTGCCAGCAGCCTCGTAACGCCGGGACAAGGCTACACCTTC; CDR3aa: CASSLVTPGQGYTF
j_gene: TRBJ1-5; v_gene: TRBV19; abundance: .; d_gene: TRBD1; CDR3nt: TGTGCCAGTAAATTGACAGGGGGCTCGGAGCAGCCCCAGCATTTT; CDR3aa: CASKLTGGSEQPQHF
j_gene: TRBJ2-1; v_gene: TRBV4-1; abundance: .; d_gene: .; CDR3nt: TGCGCCAGCAGCCAAGAACCTTATTCCTACAATGAGCAGTTCTTC; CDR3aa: CASSQEPYSYNEQFF
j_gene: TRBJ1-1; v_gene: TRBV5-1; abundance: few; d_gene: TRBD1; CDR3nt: TGCGCCAGCAGCTCGGGACAGCAGGGGACTGAAGCTTTCTTT; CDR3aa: CASSSGQQGTEAFF
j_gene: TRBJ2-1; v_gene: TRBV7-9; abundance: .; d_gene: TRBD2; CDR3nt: TGTGCCGGTATGAAGCGGGAGGGCGGCCCCTACAATGAGCAGTTCTTC; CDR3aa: CAGMKREGGPYNEQFF
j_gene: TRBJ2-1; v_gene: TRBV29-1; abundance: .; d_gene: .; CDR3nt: TGCAGCGCCGCCGCTGCGGCGGGGCGGTCCTACGGTGAGCAGTTCTTC; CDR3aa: CSAAAAAGRSYGEQFF
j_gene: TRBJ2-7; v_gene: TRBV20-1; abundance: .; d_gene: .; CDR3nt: TGCAGTGCTAGAGATTACCGGGACGGGTCCTCCTACGAGCAGTACTTC; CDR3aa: CSARDYRDGSSYEQYF
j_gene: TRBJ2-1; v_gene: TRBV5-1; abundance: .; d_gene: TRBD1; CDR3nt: TGCGCCAGCAGCTTGGCCGGACAGGCCAATGAGCAGTTCTTC; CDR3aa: CASSLAGQANEQFF
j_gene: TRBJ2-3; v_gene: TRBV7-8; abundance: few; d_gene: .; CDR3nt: TGTGCCAGCAGCTTAAACGAAGCCACAGATACGCAGTATTTT; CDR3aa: CASSLNEATDTQYF
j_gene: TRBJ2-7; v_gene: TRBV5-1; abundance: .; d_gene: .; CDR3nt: TGCGCCAGCAGCTTGGCGCCGGGGGTCGAGCAGTACTTC; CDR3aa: CASSLAPGVEQYF
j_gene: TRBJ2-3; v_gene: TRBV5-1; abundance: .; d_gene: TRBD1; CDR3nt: TGCGCCAGCAGAGTCAGGGGGCAATCCGATACGCAGTATTTT; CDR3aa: CASRVRGQSDTQYF
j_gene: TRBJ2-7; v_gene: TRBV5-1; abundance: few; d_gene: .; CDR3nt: TGCGCCAGCAGCGAATCAAACTACGAGCAGTACTTC; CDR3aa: CASSESNYEQYF
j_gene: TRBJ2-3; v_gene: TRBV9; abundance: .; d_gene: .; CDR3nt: TGTGCCAGCAGCGTGGACGGGACGGCACAGTATTTT; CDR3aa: CASSVDGTAQYF
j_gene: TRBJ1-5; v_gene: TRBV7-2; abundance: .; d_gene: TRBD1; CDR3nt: TGTGCCAGCGGGACAGGGGACCGGCAGCCCCAGCATTTT; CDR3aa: CASGTGDRQPQHF
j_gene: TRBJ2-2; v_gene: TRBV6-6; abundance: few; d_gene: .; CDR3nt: TGTGCCAGCAGTTATAGAGTTGGGAGGAGCACCGGGGAGCTGTTTTTT; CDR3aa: CASSYRVGRSTGELFF